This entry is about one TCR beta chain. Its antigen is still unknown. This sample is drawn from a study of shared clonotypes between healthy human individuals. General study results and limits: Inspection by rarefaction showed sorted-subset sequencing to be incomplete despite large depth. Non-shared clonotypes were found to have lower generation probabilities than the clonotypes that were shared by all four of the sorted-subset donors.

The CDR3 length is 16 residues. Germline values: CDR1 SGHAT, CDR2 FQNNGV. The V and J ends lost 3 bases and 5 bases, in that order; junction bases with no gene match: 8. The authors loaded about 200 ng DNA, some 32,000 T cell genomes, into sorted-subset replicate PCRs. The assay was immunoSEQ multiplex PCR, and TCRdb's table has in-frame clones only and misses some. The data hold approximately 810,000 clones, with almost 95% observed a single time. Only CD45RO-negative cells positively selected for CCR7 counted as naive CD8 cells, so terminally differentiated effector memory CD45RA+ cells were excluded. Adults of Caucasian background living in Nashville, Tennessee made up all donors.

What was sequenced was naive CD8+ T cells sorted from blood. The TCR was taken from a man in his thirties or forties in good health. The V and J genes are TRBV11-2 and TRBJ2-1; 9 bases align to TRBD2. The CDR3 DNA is TGTGCCAGCAGCTTGAGATGGCGGGAGGGACACAATGAGCAGTTCTTC. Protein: CASSLRWREGHNEQFF.